The 14 T cell receptor beta chains listed next were all sequenced from one sample in a study of control samples from healthy donors and cancer patients. TCRdb's table, derived via immunoSEQ multiplex PCR, lists solely in-frame clones and lacks some. The sample records about 220,000 clones, 85% to 95% being singletons. Sample: blood. Receptors were obtained from a man aged 50-60 years in good health.

CDR3 DNA: TGTGCCAGCGCCAGGGGGACTGGAAACACCATATATTTT. This sequence encodes CASARGTGNTIYF. The V and J genes are TRBV6-5 and TRBJ1-3; 7 bases agree with TRBD1. CDR1 is MNHEY and CDR2 is SVGAGI in the germline V gene. Germline trimming cut 8 bases from V and 2 bases from J; bases unmatched to any gene: 3. This CDR3 is 13 amino acids long.

V gene TRBV3-1 (or the pseudogene TRBV3-2) combines with J gene TRBJ1-2; perhaps TRBD1 as D (5 bases). This CDR3 is 16 amino acids long. Trimming stripped 2 bases from V and 3 bases from J, with 16 bases between. CDR1 and CDR2 (germline): LGHDT, YNNKEL (reference sequence). Here the CDR3 DNA reads TGTGCCAGCAGCCAAATAGGGAGGGGCCTGGACTATGGCTACACCTTC. Amino acid sequence: CASSQIGRGLDYGYTF.

V is TRBV3-1 (or the pseudogene TRBV3-2) and J is TRBJ2-7; either TRBD1 or TRBD2 may fit D (5 bases each). Germline loops: CDR1 LGHDT, CDR2 YNNKEL (reference sequence). The CDR3 has 13 residues. The ends were cut back, 2 bases at V and 9 bases at J, with 14 bases in the middle. The CDR3 here is CASSQTRGTGQYV. In DNA form, the CDR3 reads TGTGCCAGCAGCCAAACGAGGGGCACAGGGCAGTACGTC.

The rearrangement links TRBV24-1 to TRBJ2-1; D unresolved. Trimming removed 7 bases at V and 5 bases at J, with 5 bases between. The CDR3 contains 11 residues. Germline CDR1 KGHDR, CDR2 SFDVKD. The DNA for the CDR3 is TGTGCCACCAGCGTCAACAATGAGCAGTTCTTC. It is translated as CATSVNNEQFF.

The chain carries TRBV18 and TRBJ1-1, with D possibly TRBD1 on 6 matching bases. The germline V and J ends were trimmed by 5 bases and 1 base, with 14 bases remaining between them. CDR1 and CDR2 (germline): KGHSH, LQKENI. This CDR3 comprises 15 residues. The CDR3: CASSGTGTTNTEAFF. The CDR3 DNA follows: TGTGCCAGCTCAGGAACTGGGACAACGAACACTGAAGCTTTCTTT.

The V gene is TRBV7-2, the J gene TRBJ1-2; D is undetermined. V was clipped by 4 bases and J by 8 bases, with 20 bases between them. There are 15 residues in the CDR3. Germline-derived CDR1 and CDR2 are SGHTA and FQGNSA. The CDR3 bases are TGTGCCAGCAGCTCAGCGGGGAGAGGAGGTGAGGGCTACACCTTC. Encoded protein: CASSSAGRGGEGYTF.

This clone was detected once. The J gene is TRBJ1-1, the V gene TRBV18; D remains unclear. The CDR3 is 15 residues long. The germline V gene encodes CDR1 KGHSH and CDR2 LQKENI. V lost 2 bases and J 4 bases, leaving 14 bases between the germline ends. CDR3 amino acids: CASSPRVDGGTEAFF. The CDR3 DNA follows: TGTGCCAGCTCACCAAGGGTTGACGGAGGCACTGAAGCTTTCTTT.

CDR3 loop: CASRRQGWPFF. DNA of the CDR3: TGTGCCAGCAGACGACAGGGATGGCCTTTCTTT. The genes are TRBV12-3 or TRBV12-4 and TRBJ1-1, with TRBD1 matching 7 bases. Germline trimming cut 6 bases from V and 12 bases from J; bases unmatched to any gene: 7. The CDR3 loop spans 11 amino acids.

The chain employs TRBV5-1 and TRBJ1-2, with 9 bases aligning to TRBD1. This CDR3 contains 17 residues. V was pared by 5 bases and J by 1 base, with 12 bases of the junction left unmatched. Germline loops: CDR1 SGHRS, CDR2 YFSETQ. CDR3 region: CASRPGQGRTDNYGYTF. As DNA, the CDR3 is TGCGCCAGCAGACCTGGACAGGGGCGAACAGATAACTATGGCTACACCTTC.

V and J are TRBV5-1 and TRBJ1-4; D uncertain. V shed 1 base and J shed 6 bases, with 7 bases lying between them. This CDR3 has 13 amino acids. Germline CDR1 SGHRS, CDR2 YFSETQ. CDR3 amino acids: CASSLNSDEKLFF. As DNA, the CDR3 is TGCGCCAGCAGCTTGAATTCCGATGAAAAACTGTTTTTT.

This clone was seen once. The V call is TRBV7-2, the J call TRBJ1-5; no definite D call. This CDR3 spans 14 amino acids. The V gene lost 5 bases and the J gene lost 0 bases, with 8 bases spanning the gap. Per germline, CDR1 SGHTA and CDR2 FQGNSA. CDR3 residues: CASSITSSNQPQHF. The CDR3 DNA reads as TGTGCCAGCAGCATAACCAGTAGCAATCAGCCCCAGCATTTT. Full variable domain (missing parts from reference TRBV7-2 and TRBJ1-5): GAGVSQSPSNKVTEKGKDVELRCDPISGHTALYWYRQSLGQGLEFLIYFQGNSAPDKSGLPSDRFSAERTGGSVSTLTIQRTQQEDSAVYLCASSITSSNQPQHFGDGTRLSIL.

This clone was counted a single time. The chain combines TRBV19 with TRBJ1-1, with TRBD1 as a possible D gene (6 bases). The CDR3 is made up of 15 amino acids. V was trimmed by 4 bases and J by 4 bases, leaving 16 bases between them. Germline-derived CDR1 and CDR2 are LNHDA and SQIVND (reference sequence). The DNA for the CDR3 is TGTGCCAGTAGTACCAGAGGCGGGGGGCCCACTGAAGCTTTCTTT. Translating it yields CASSTRGGGPTEAFF.

This sequence joins TRBV19 and TRBJ1-1; D unclear. The germline V gene encodes CDR1 LNHDA and CDR2 SQIVND (reference sequence). V gave up 0 bases and J gave up 1 base, with 9 bases separating them. CDR3 length equals 15 residues. The CDR3 DNA sequence: TGTGCCAGTAGTATAGAGGGCAGGAGGAACACTGAAGCTTTCTTT. Amino acid sequence: CASSIEGRRNTEAFF.

The V and J genes are TRBV9 and TRBJ1-2, with 7 bases matching TRBD1. Germline values: CDR1 SGDLS, CDR2 YYNGEE. Trimming cost V 4 bases and J 5 bases; bases outside gene matches: 14. The CDR3 extends over 16 amino acids. CDR3 coding DNA: TGTGCCAGCAGCCCCGGGGGACATCACAGGGGTTATGGCTACACCTTC. The encoded protein is CASSPGGHHRGYGYTF.